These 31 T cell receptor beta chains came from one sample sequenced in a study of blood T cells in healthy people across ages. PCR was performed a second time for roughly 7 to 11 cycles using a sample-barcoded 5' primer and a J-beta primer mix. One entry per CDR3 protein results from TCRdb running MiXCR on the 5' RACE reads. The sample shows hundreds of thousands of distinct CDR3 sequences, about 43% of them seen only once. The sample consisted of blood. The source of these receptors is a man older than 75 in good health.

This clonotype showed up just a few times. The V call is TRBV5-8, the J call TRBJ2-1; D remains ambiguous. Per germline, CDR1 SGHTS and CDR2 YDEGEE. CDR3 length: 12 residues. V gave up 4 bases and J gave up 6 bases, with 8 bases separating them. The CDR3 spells CASSLNLNEQFF. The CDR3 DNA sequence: TGTGCCAGCAGCCTCAACCTCAATGAGCAGTTCTTC.

CDR3 nucleotide sequence: TGTGCCAGCAGTTACCGACCGGCTAGCGGAGGGGACTACGAGCAGTACTTC. Its protein is CASSYRPASGGDYEQYF. The chain is built from TRBV6-2 or TRBV6-3 and TRBJ2-5, with 7 bases aligning to TRBD2. The DNA end favors TRBJ2-7, so the J call may be wrong. Germline V lookup: CDR1 MNHEY, CDR2 SVGEGT. This CDR3 has 17 amino acids.

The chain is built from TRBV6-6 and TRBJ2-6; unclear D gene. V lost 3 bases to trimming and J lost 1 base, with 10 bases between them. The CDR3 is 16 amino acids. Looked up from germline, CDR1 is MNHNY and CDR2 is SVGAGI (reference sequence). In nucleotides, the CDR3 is TGTGCCAGCAGTTATCCTCAGTTATCTGGGGCCAACGTCCTGACTTTC. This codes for CASSYPQLSGANVLTF.

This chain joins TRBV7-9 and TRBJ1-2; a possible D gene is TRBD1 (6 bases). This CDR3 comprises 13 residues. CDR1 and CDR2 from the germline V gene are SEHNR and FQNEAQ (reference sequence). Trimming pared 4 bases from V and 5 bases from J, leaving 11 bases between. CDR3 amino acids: CASSSQGQYGYTF. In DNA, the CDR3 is TGTGCCAGCAGCTCGCAGGGGCAGTATGGCTACACCTTC.

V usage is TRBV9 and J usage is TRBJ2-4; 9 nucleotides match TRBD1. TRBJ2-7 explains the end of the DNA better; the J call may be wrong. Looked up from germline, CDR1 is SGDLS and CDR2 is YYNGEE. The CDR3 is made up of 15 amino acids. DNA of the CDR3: TGTGCCAGCAGCGTAGGCGGACAGGGGATCTACGAGCAGTACTTC. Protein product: CASSVGGQGIYEQYF.

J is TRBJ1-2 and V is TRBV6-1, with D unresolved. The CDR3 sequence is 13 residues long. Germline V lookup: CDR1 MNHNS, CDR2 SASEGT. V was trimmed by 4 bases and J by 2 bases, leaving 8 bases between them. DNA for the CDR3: TGTGCCAGCAGTGTCCCGGAGAACTATGGCTACACCTTC. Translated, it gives CASSVPENYGYTF.

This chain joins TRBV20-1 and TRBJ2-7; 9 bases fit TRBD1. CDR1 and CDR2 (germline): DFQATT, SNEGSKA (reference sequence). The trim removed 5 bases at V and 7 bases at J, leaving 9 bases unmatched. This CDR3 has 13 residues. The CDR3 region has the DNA TGCAGTGCTGAGAACAGGGGGCCGGGGGAGCAGTACTTC. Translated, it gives CSAENRGPGEQYF.

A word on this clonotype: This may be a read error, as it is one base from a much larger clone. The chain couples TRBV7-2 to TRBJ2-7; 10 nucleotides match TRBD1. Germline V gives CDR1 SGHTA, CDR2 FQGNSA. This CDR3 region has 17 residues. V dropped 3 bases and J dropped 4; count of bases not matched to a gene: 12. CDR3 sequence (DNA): TGTGCCAGCAGCTTCGGGGGAAGGACAGGGGGTAGATACGAGCAGTACTTC. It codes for CASSFGGRTGGRYEQYF.

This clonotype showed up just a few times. The DNA of the CDR3 is TGCGCCAGCAGTGAGTCAGCGGCGGGAGGGCAAGAGACCCAGTACTTC. Translation gives CASSESAAGGQETQYF. The chain employs TRBV10-2 and TRBJ2-5; 9 bases are a match to TRBD2. The CDR3 contains 16 residues. Trimming cost V 0 bases and J 2 bases; bases outside gene matches: 4. The V gene's germline CDR1 is WSHSY and CDR2 SAAADI.

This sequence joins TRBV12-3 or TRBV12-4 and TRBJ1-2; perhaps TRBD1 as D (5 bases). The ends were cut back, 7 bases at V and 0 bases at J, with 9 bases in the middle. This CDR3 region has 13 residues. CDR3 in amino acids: CASKTTANYGYTF. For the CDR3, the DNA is TGTGCCAGCAAGACGACAGCTAACTATGGCTACACCTTC.

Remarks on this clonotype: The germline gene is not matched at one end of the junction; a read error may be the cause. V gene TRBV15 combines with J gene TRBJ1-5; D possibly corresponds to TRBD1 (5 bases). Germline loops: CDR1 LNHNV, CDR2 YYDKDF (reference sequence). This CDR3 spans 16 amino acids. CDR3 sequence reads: CVTSRDRSISNQPQHF. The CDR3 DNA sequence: TGTGTCACCAGCAGAGACAGATCCATCAGCAATCAGCCCCAGCATTTT.

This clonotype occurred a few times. CDR3: CASSFRQGRETQYF. The CDR3 region has the DNA TGTGCCAGCAGCTTTCGACAGGGGAGGGAGACCCAGTACTTC. V usage is TRBV7-2 and J usage is TRBJ2-5; 8 bases line up with TRBD1. Germline CDR1 reads SGHTA; CDR2 reads FQGNSA. This CDR3 is 14 amino acids long. The V and J ends lost 3 bases and 5 bases, in that order; junction bases with no gene match: 5.

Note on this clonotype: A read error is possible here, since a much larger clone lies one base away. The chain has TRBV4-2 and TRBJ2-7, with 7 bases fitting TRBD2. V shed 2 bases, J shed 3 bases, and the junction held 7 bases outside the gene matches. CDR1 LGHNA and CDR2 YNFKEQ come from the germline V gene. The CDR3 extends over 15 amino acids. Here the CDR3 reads CASSQRWGGLYEQYF. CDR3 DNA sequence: TGTGCCAGCAGCCAAAGATGGGGGGGACTCTACGAGCAGTACTTC.

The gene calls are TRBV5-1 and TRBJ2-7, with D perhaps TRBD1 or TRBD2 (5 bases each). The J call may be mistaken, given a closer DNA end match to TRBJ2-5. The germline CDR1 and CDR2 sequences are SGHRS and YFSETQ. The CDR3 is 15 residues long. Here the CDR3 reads CASSFRDDGQETQYF. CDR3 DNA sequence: TGCGCCAGCAGCTTCCGGGACGACGGTCAAGAGACCCAGTACTTC.

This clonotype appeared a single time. CDR3 coding DNA: TGTGCCAGTAGTCTCGACAGGGAGTTCTCCTACGAGCAGTACTTC. Encoded protein: CASSLDREFSYEQYF. The V gene is TRBV19, the J gene TRBJ2-7, with 7 positions matching TRBD1. CDR3 length equals 15 residues. After removal of 5 bases from V and 0 bases from J, the junction contained 7 bases not matched to a gene. In germline, CDR1 is LNHDA, CDR2 SQIVND (reference sequence).

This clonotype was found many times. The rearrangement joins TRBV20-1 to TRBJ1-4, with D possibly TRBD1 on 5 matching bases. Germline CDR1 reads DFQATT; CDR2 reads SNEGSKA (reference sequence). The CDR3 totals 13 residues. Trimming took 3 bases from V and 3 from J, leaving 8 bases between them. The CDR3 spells CSASRGPNEKLFF. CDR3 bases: TGCAGTGCTAGTCGGGGACCTAATGAAAAACTGTTTTTT.

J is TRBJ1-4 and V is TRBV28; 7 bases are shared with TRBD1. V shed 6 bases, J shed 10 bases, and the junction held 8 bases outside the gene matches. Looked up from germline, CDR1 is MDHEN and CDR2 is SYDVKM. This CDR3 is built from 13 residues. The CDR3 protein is CASRSRQGRKLFF. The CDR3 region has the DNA TGTGCCAGCAGGTCCAGACAGGGCAGAAAACTGTTTTTT.

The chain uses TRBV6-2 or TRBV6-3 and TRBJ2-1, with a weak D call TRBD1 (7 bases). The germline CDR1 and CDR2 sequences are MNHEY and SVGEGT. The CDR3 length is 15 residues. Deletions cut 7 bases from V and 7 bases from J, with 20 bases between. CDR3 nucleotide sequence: TGTGCCAGCAACCAAGGGGGGACAGATCGGAATGAGCAGTTCTTC. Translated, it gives CASNQGGTDRNEQFF.

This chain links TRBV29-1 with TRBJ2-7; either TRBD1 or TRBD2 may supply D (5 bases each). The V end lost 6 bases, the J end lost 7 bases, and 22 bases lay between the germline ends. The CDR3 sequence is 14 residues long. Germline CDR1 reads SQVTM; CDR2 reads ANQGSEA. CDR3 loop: CSVRGQGAYNEQYF. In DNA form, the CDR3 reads TGCAGCGTGAGGGGTCAAGGGGCCTACAATGAGCAGTACTTC.

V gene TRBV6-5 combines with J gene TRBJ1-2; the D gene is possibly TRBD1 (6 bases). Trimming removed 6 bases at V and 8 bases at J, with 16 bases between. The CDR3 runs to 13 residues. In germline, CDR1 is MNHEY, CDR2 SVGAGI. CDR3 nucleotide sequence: TGTGCCAGCAGATCCGGGGGCTTGGCAGGCTACACCTTC. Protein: CASRSGGLAGYTF.

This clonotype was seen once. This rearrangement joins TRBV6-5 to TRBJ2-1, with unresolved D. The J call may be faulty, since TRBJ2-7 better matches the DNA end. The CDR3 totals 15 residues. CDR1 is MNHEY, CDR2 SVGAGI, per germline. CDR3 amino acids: CASSLDLSSYNEQYF. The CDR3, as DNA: TGTGCCAGCAGTTTGGACCTAAGCTCCTACAATGAGCAGTACTTC.

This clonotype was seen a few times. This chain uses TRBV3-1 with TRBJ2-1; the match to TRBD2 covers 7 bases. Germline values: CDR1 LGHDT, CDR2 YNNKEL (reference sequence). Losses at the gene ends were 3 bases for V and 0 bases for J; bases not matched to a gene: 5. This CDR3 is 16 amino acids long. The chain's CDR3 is CASSQGLAASYNEQFF. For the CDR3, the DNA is TGTGCCAGCAGCCAGGGGCTAGCGGCCTCCTACAATGAGCAGTTCTTC.

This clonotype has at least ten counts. CDR3: CSASRQNNEKLFF. CDR3 in DNA: TGCAGTGCTAGCCGTCAGAATAATGAAAAACTGTTTTTT. The chain is built from TRBV20-1 and TRBJ1-4; D not resolved. CDR1 is DFQATT and CDR2 is SNEGSKA in the germline V gene (reference sequence). The CDR3 totals 13 residues. V was shortened by 3 bases and J by 4 bases, with 9 bases between the two germline ends.

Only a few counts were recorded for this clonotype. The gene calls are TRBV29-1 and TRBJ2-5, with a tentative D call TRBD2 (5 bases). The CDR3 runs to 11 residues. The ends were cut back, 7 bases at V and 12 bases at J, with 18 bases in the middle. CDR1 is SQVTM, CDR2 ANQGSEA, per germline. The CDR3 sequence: CSAEGGRNKYF. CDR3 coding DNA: TGCAGCGCCGAGGGTGGACGCAATAAGTACTTC.

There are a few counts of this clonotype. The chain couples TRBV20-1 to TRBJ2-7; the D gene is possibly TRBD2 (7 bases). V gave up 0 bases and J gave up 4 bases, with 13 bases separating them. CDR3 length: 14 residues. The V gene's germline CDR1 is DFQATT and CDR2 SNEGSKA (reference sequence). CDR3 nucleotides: TGCAGTGCTAGAGATGGAGGGAGGGGGTACGAGCAGTACTTC. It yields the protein CSARDGGRGYEQYF.

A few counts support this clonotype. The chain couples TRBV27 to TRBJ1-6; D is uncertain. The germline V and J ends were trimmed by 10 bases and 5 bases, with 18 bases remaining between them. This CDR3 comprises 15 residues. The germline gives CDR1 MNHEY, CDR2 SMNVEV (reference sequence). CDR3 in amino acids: CATTREPVNNSPLHF. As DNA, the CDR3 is TGTGCCACCACGAGAGAGCCCGTTAATAATTCACCCCTCCACTTT.

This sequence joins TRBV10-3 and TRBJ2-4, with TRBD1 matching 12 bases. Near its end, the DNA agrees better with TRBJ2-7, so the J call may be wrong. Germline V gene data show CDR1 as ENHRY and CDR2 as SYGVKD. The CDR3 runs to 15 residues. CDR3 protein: CAISVGQGAPYEQYF. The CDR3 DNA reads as TGTGCCATCAGTGTGGGACAGGGGGCACCTTACGAGCAGTACTTC.

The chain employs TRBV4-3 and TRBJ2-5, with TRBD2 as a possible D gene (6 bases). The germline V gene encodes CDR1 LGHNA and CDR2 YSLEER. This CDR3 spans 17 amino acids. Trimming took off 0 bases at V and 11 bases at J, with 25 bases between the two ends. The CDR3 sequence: CASSQEPVADPYNEQYF. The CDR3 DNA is TGCGCCAGCAGCCAAGAGCCTGTAGCGGACCCCTACAATGAGCAGTACTTC.

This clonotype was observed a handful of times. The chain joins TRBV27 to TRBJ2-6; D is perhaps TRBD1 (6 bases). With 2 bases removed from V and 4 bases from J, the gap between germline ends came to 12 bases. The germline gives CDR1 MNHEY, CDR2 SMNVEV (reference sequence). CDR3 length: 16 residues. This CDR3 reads CASSLDTGSGANVLTF. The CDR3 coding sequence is TGTGCCAGCAGTTTAGATACAGGGTCGGGGGCCAACGTCCTGACTTTC.

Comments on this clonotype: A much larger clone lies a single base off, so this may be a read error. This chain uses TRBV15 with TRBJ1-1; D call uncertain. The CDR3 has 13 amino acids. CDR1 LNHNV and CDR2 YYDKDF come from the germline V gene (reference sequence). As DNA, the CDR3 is TGTGCCACCAGCAGAGGAGGATGGACTGGAGCTTTCTTT. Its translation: CATSRGGWTGAFF.

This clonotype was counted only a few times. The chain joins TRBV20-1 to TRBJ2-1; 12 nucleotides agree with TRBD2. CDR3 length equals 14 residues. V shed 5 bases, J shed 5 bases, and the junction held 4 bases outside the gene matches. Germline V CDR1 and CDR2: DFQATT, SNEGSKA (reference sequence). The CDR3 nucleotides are TGCAGTGCTCCAAGACTAGCGGGGGACAATGAGCAGTTCTTC. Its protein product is CSAPRLAGDNEQFF.